This TCR beta chain is drawn from a study of regulatory T cells in long-lasting Graves disease. Study results and caveats: Sharing of public clonotypes was greater in persistent patients (under 3,000) than in new patients (966). Accuracy was perhaps lowered by the small sample size. Newly diagnosed Graves' patients exceeded persistent ones in TCR diversity.

In the case of this clonotype: Its antigen is undetermined.

CDR3 length equals 12 residues. CDR1 and CDR2 (germline): SEHNR, FQNEAQ (reference sequence). With 8 bases clipped from V and 6 bases from J, the junction kept 4 bases outside the gene matches. Arm-PCR of CDR3 regions and iRepertoire HTBI primers were used to build TCR beta libraries. TCRdb reprocessed the multiplex PCR reads via MiXCR and lists one record per CDR3 protein. The repertoire holds some 420,000 distinct CDR3 sequences, with about 22% as singletons. The time point is: persistent/refractory GD, antithyroid drugs over 5 years with positive TRAb. RNA extracted from PBMCs served as the sequencing template.

The rearrangement links TRBV7-9 to TRBJ2-4; 7 bases align to TRBD2. The TCR sequence derives from a female donor with Graves disease. Specimen: peripheral blood mononuclear cells (PBMCs), collected when the disease was refractory, from a patient treated with antithyroid drugs. CDR3 protein: CASQRDGNIQYF. The CDR3 bases are TGTGCCAGCCAGCGGGACGGAAACATTCAGTACTTC.